The 7 T cell receptor beta chains listed next were all sequenced from one sample in a study of cytomegalovirus exposure and HLA in healthy donors. This PCR relied on a set of 60 Vbeta primers and 13 Jbeta primers. Produced via immunoSEQ multiplex PCR; TCRdb's table is partial and in-frame only. The data show about 130,000 clones, roughly 70% seen once. Input material: PBMCs. The receptor source for this set is a man aged 18 to 29 in good health and CMV-seropositive.

The chain has TRBV27 and TRBJ2-1; 9 bases line up with TRBD2. Germline V gene data show CDR1 as MNHEY and CDR2 as SMNVEV (reference sequence). This CDR3 spans 16 amino acids. Trimming at V came to 4 bases and at J to 6 bases, leaving 10 bases not matched to a gene. The CDR3 loop is CASSSPGLAPSNEQFF. DNA of the CDR3: TGTGCCAGCAGTTCCCCAGGACTAGCGCCCAGCAATGAGCAGTTCTTC.

The V gene is TRBV19, the J gene TRBJ1-2; a weak D match, TRBD1 (5 bases). CDR3 length: 13 residues. The germline gives CDR1 LNHDA, CDR2 SQIVND (reference sequence). V dropped 6 bases and J dropped 6 bases, with 14 bases sitting between them. The CDR3 region has the DNA TGTGCCAGTAGGATCGACAGCCTGGATGGCTACACCTTC. Amino acids: CASRIDSLDGYTF. The full variable domain, with the rest looked up from reference TRBV19 and TRBJ1-2, is DGGITQSPKYLFRKEGQNVTLSCEQNLNHDAMYWYRQDPGQGLRLIYYSQIVNDFQKGDIAEGYSVSREKKESFPLTVTSAQKNPTAFYLCASRIDSLDGYTFGSGTRLTVV.

J is TRBJ1-5 and V is TRBV10-3; tentatively, D is TRBD1 (6 bases). The CDR3 totals 15 residues. Germline V lookup: CDR1 ENHRY, CDR2 SYGVKD. V dropped 3 bases and J dropped 2 bases, with 11 bases sitting between them. The CDR3 spells CAISDQGNGNQPQHF. In DNA form, the CDR3 reads TGTGCCATCAGTGACCAGGGGAACGGCAATCAGCCCCAGCATTTT.

On this clone: One end of the junction does not line up with germline, which may come from a read error. The chain is built from TRBV7-7 and TRBJ2-5; a possible D gene is TRBD2 (6 bases). The CDR3 is 14 residues long. CDR1 is SSHAT, CDR2 FNYEAQ, per germline (reference sequence). CDR3 nucleotides: TGTGCTAGCAGCTTAGCGGCAGGGATCGAGACCCAGTACTTC. Amino acid sequence: CASSLAAGIETQYF.

The V gene is TRBV19, the J gene TRBJ2-2, with a tentative D call TRBD1 (6 bases). This CDR3 is built from 16 residues. CDR1 LNHDA and CDR2 SQIVND come from the germline V gene (reference sequence). Trimming left V 7 bases short and J 4 bases short, with 19 bases between. CDR3 nucleotides: TGTGCCAGTAACGTTGGGGGCGCAAACCCCACCGGGGAGCTGTTTTTT. This codes for CASNVGGANPTGELFF.

The V call is TRBV29-1, the J call TRBJ1-4; possibly TRBD1 for D (6 bases). The length of the CDR3 is 14 residues. From germline, CDR1 is SQVTM and CDR2 ANQGSEA. Deletions cut 4 bases from V and 8 bases from J, with 17 bases between. DNA for the CDR3: TGCAGCGTTGGGGGGGGCAGGGTCAAGGAAAAACTGTTTTTT. Translating it yields CSVGGGRVKEKLFF.

This CDR3 is CASSLTGKGTGELFF. The CDR3 coding sequence is TGCGCCAGCAGCTTGACAGGGAAGGGTACCGGGGAGCTGTTTTTT. The J gene is TRBJ2-2, the V gene TRBV5-1, with a weak D call TRBD1 (6 bases). Trimming stripped 1 base from V and 5 bases from J, with 12 bases between. CDR1 and CDR2 from the germline V gene are SGHRS and YFSETQ. The CDR3 is 15 residues long.